This T cell receptor (beta chain) comes out of a study of CDR3 diversity in severe acne. TCRdb reprocessed the PCR reads via MiXCR and lists one record per CDR3 protein. The data hold fewer than 90,000 distinct CDR3 sequences, with 45% to 65% observed a single time. In germline, CDR1 is MGHDK, CDR2 SYGVNS. J was trimmed by 4 bases and V by 5 bases; bases with no gene match: 5. The CDR3 length is 14 residues. The chain has TRBV25-1 and TRBJ1-3, with 7 bases that match TRBD1. This TCR was sampled from a male donor in good health, without acne. Sample: blood. The CDR3 loop reads CASSPGQLGNTIYF. The CDR3, as DNA: TGTGCCAGCAGTCCGGGACAGCTGGGAAACACCATATATTTT. The full variable domain, rest sourced from reference TRBV25-1 and TRBJ1-3, is EADIYQTPRYLVIGTGKKITLECSQTMGHDKMYWYQQDPGMELHLIHYSYGVNSTEKGDLSSESTVSRIRTEHFPLTLESARPSHTSQYLCASSPGQLGNTIYFGEGSWLTVV.